This is a list of T cell receptor beta chains from one sample in a study of shared clonotypes between healthy human individuals. Data came from immunoSEQ multiplex PCR; TCRdb stores just in-frame clones and leaves some out. The sample shows hundreds of thousands of clones, around 77% of them seen only once. Specimen: PBMCs. All receptors derive from a woman in her 40s in good health. Some clones in this sample may be carry-over from other donors' samples. The CDR3 runs from the conserved cysteine through the conserved F or W. Each record gives: V gene, clone size, J gene, D gene, CDR3 DNA, CDR3 protein. A D gene is named only where the DNA matches it firmly. Part of the rows lack a size; the others show once, few, many or a class for expanded clones.

TRBV4-1	.	TRBJ2-7	TRBD2	TGCGCCAGCGCTCACCGACTAGCTGAAACCTACGAGCAGTACTTC	CASAHRLAETYEQYF
TRBV28	.	TRBJ1-2	.	TGTGCCAGCAGGCGGGAGAACTATGGCTACACCTTC	CASRRENYGYTF
TRBV6-5	.	TRBJ1-2	.	TGTGCCAGCAGTTACTTTCAGGGAAGTAACTATGGCTACACCTTC	CASSYFQGSNYGYTF
TRBV29-1	.	TRBJ2-1	.	TGCAGCGCCGGACGTAGGGCCAATGAGCAGTTCTTC	CSAGRRANEQFF
TRBV7-8	.	TRBJ2-5	.	TGTGCCAGCAGCTTACCGGGAGCTGGGGTCCAAGAGACCCAGTACTTC	CASSLPGAGVQETQYF
TRBV9	.	TRBJ2-3	TRBD2	TGTGCCAGCAGCGTAGAGGGGCTAGCGGGAGTAGAAACGCAGTATTTT	CASSVEGLAGVETQYF
TRBV28	.	TRBJ1-2	.	TGTGCCAGCAGTTCTGGGATGAATGTTTATGGCTACACCTTC	CASSSGMNVYGYTF
TRBV13	.	TRBJ2-5	TRBD1	TGTGCCAGCAGTCATCTTACAGGGGCGCCTACTTCGGGGACCCAGTACTTC	CASSHLTGAPTSGTQYF
TRBV29-1	.	TRBJ1-2	.	TGCAGCGCTGAGGGACTCTTGTTTACTGGATATAACTATGGCTACACCTTC	CSAEGLLFTGYNYGYTF
TRBV10-3	.	TRBJ2-1	TRBD2	TGTGCCATCAGTGAGTCCGTGGGGGGGACTAGCGGGAATGGTGAGCAGTTCTTC	CAISESVGGTSGNGEQFF
TRBV4-1	.	TRBJ1-1	.	TGCGCCAGCAGCCAAGGCTATGGGGAGAACACTGAAGCTTTCTTT	CASSQGYGENTEAFF
TRBV9	.	TRBJ2-3	TRBD1	TGTGCCAGCGGCGAGGGACAGTCTTTCACAGATACGCAGTATTTT	CASGEGQSFTDTQYF
TRBV5-1	.	TRBJ2-3	TRBD2	TGCGCCAGCAGCTCCCTAGCGGGACCACATACGCAGTATTTT	CASSSLAGPHTQYF
TRBV27	many	TRBJ1-5	TRBD1	TGTGCCAGCAGCCGGGGACAGGGGGGCAATCAGCCCCAGCATTTT	CASSRGQGGNQPQHF
TRBV9	.	TRBJ2-2	TRBD2	TGTGCCAGCAGCCTAGCGGGTAGGAACACCGGGGAGCTGTTTTTT	CASSLAGRNTGELFF
TRBV7-9	once	TRBJ2-7	.	TGTGCCAGCAGCTTAGCTCGGAATGAGCAGTACTTC	CASSLARNEQYF